This TCR beta chain was sequenced for a study of breast tumors, draining lymph nodes, adjacent tissues. J lost 4 bases, V lost 5 bases, and 7 bases had no gene match. This CDR3 region has 14 residues. CDR1 is DFQATT, CDR2 SNEGSKA, per germline (reference sequence). TCRdb redid the calling of the multiplex PCR reads with MiXCR, one entry per CDR3 protein. Of 70,000 to 95,000 distinct CDR3 sequences listed, around 20% were seen once; the top ten hold 2.4%. Samples came from axillary lymph nodes draining the breast cancer. This clonotype has a count of ten or more. Input material: axillary lymph node tissue. This TCR was sampled from a female donor with breast cancer. Some clones in this sample may be carry-over from other donors' samples. The chain carries TRBV20-1 and TRBJ2-1; 8 positions agree with TRBD2. CDR3 sequence reads: CSAAGTRIYNEQFF. CDR3 sequence (DNA): TGCAGTGCTGCCGGGACTAGAATTTACAATGAGCAGTTCTTC.